The present T cell receptor (beta chain) was sequenced within a study of Graves' ophthalmopathy and Graves' hyperthyroidism. This CDR3 is 13 amino acids long. Trimming pared 5 bases from V and 7 bases from J, leaving 15 bases between. Ophthalmopathy-affected donors exhibited moderate-to-severe activity, CAS ≥3, NOSPECS ≥4, and duration under 3 months. Patients with other autoimmune diseases, uncontrolled infections, pregnancy or lactation were excluded. Thyroid ultrasound, orbital computed tomography, TRAb, serum thyroxine and clinical symptoms formed the basis of diagnosis. As the starting material, around 10 ml of fresh peripheral blood yielded the PBMCs. From RNA, the CDR3 regions of TCR beta chains were amplified and sequenced. RT-PCR in the first round used HTBI primers; a second-round multiplex PCR followed. TCRdb itself ran the multiplex PCR reads through MiXCR, one entry per CDR3 protein. The sample shows fewer than 350,000 distinct CDR3 sequences, roughly 15% of them seen only once.

This clonotype came up many times. Sequencing was performed on peripheral blood. The genes are TRBV12-3 or TRBV12-4 and TRBJ2-7; no definite D call. The TCR comes from an adult man with Graves' ophthalmopathy. The DNA of the CDR3 is TGTGCCAGCAGTCCCGCTACCCTCGGGGAGCAGTACTTC. Amino acid sequence: CASSPATLGEQYF.